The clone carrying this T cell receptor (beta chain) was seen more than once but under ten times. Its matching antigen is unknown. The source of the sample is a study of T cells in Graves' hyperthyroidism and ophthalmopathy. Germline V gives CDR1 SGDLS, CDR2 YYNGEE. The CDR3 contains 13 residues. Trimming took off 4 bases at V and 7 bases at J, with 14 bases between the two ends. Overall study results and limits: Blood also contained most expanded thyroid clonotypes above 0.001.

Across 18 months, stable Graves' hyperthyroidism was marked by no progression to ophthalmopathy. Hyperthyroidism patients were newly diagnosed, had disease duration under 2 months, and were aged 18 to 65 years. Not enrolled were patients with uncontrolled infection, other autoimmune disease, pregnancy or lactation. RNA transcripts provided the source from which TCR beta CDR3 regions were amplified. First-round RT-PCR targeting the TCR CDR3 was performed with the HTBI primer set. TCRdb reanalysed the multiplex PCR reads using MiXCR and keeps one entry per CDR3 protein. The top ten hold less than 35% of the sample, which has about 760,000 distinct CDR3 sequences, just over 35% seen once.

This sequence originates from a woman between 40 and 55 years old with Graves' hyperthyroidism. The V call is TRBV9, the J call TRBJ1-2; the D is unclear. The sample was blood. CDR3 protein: CASSRGDSLGYTF. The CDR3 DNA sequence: TGTGCCAGCAGCCGCGGAGATTCACTTGGCTACACCTTC.